A selection of T cell receptor beta chains follows, all from one sample in a study of a mutant IDH1 vaccine in newly diagnosed glioma. These receptors have no known antigen. This table comes from immunoSEQ multiplex PCR, and its TCRdb copy is limited to in-frame clones, with some not included. The table lists some 70,000 clones, roughly 83% of them singletons. Sequencing was performed on PBMCs, taken from a glioma patient whose treatment included an IDH1 peptide vaccine. These receptor sequences come from a man between 18 and 29 years old with glioma. CDR3s include the opening cysteine and the closing phenylalanine or tryptophan. Each record gives: J gene, clone size, D gene, V gene, CDR3 DNA, CDR3 protein. The D gene is left open where the match is weak. The size entry is marked missing in some rows and otherwise reads once, few, many or a size class.

j_gene: TRBJ1-1
abundance: .
d_gene: .
v_gene: TRBV9
CDR3nt: TGTGCCAGCAGCGTAGGACAGTCATCTGAAGCTTTCTTT
CDR3aa: CASSVGQSSEAFF

j_gene: TRBJ2-7
abundance: .
d_gene: .
v_gene: TRBV6-5
CDR3nt: TGTGCCAGCACATTACGGGACGGCTCCTACGAGCAGTACTTC
CDR3aa: CASTLRDGSYEQYF

j_gene: TRBJ2-6
abundance: .
d_gene: .
v_gene: TRBV30
CDR3nt: TGTGCCTGGAGTGTGGGGGCAGCAGGGGCCAACGTCCTGACTTTC
CDR3aa: CAWSVGAAGANVLTF

j_gene: TRBJ2-7
abundance: once
d_gene: .
v_gene: TRBV2
CDR3nt: TGTGCCAGCAGTAAAACGGGACTGACGACCTACGAGCAGTACTTC
CDR3aa: CASSKTGLTTYEQYF

j_gene: TRBJ2-1
abundance: once
d_gene: TRBD1
v_gene: TRBV2
CDR3nt: TGTGCCAGCAGTGAACGAGGGGGCACAATCGCCAATGAGCAGTTCTTC
CDR3aa: CASSERGGTIANEQFF

j_gene: TRBJ1-1
abundance: few
d_gene: .
v_gene: TRBV29-1
CDR3nt: TGCAGCGTTTCTAGGATATTGAACACTGAAGCTTTCTTT
CDR3aa: CSVSRILNTEAFF

j_gene: TRBJ2-2
abundance: once
d_gene: .
v_gene: TRBV19
CDR3nt: TGTGCCAGTAGTACAGGGCAGGCCGGGGAGCTGTTTTTT
CDR3aa: CASSTGQAGELFF

j_gene: TRBJ1-3
abundance: once
d_gene: .
v_gene: TRBV28
CDR3nt: TGTGCCAGCAGGTTCTACTCTGGAAACACCATATATTTT
CDR3aa: CASRFYSGNTIYF

j_gene: TRBJ1-3
abundance: .
d_gene: .
v_gene: TRBV5-6
CDR3nt: TGTGCCAGCAGGAGAGGGCCTGGAAACACCATATATTTT
CDR3aa: CASRRGPGNTIYF

j_gene: TRBJ2-7
abundance: .
d_gene: .
v_gene: TRBV10-3
CDR3nt: TGTGCCATCAGTCCCTCCTCGGGTTCCTACGAGCAGTACTTC
CDR3aa: CAISPSSGSYEQYF

j_gene: TRBJ1-1
abundance: .
d_gene: .
v_gene: TRBV2
CDR3nt: TGTGCCAGCACGGTAGGGGAGAACACTGAAGCTTTCTTT
CDR3aa: CASTVGENTEAFF

j_gene: TRBJ1-2
abundance: few
d_gene: TRBD1
v_gene: TRBV19
CDR3nt: TGTGCCAGTAGTATATCGAGACAGGGGAACAGCTACACCTTC
CDR3aa: CASSISRQGNSYTF

j_gene: TRBJ1-5
abundance: once
d_gene: .
v_gene: TRBV7-2
CDR3nt: TGTGCCAGCAGCTTCGGGGGAAGACACCCGAACAATCAGCCCCAGCATTTT
CDR3aa: CASSFGGRHPNNQPQHF

j_gene: TRBJ1-2
abundance: .
d_gene: .
v_gene: TRBV6-5
CDR3nt: TGTGCCAGCAGGGCCCTATATGGCTACACCTTC
CDR3aa: CASRALYGYTF

j_gene: TRBJ1-6
abundance: few
d_gene: TRBD1
v_gene: TRBV23-1
CDR3nt: TGCGCCAGCAGTCAATCGATAGGGGGCGACTCCTATAATTCACCCCTCCACTTT
CDR3aa: CASSQSIGGDSYNSPLHF

j_gene: TRBJ1-2
abundance: .
d_gene: .
v_gene: TRBV5-6
CDR3nt: TGTGCCAGCAGCCCGGTGCCAGGGGTCTATGGCTACACCTTC
CDR3aa: CASSPVPGVYGYTF

j_gene: TRBJ1-1
abundance: .
d_gene: .
v_gene: TRBV5-5
CDR3nt: TGTGCCAGCAGATCGGAGCTGAATCTTCTGGGTGAAGCTTTCTTT
CDR3aa: CASRSELNLLGEAFF

j_gene: TRBJ2-5
abundance: .
d_gene: TRBD1
v_gene: TRBV5-5
CDR3nt: TGTGCCAGCAGCCCTGGGGGACAGGGGACTAAAGAGACCCAGTACTTC
CDR3aa: CASSPGGQGTKETQYF